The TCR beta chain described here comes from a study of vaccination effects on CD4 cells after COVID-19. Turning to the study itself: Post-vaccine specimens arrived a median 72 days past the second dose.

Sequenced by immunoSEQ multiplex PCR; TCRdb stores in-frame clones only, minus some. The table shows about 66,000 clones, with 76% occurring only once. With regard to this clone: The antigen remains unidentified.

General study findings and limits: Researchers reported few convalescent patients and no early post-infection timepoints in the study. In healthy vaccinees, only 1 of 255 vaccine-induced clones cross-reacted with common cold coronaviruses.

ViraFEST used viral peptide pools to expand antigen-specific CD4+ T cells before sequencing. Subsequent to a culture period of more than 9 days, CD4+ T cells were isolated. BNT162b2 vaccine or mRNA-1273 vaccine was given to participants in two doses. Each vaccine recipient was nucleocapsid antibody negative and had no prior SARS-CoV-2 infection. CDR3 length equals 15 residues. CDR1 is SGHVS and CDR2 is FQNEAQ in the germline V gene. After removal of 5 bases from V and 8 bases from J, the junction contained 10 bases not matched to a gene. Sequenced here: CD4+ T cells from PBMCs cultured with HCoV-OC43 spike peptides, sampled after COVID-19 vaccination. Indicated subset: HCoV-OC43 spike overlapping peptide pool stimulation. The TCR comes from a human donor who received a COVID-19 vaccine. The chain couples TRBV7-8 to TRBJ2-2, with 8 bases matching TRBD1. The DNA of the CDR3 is TGTGCCAGCAGCCCAGACAGGGGTACGGTAGGGGAGCTGTTTTTT. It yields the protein CASSPDRGTVGELFF.